This TCR beta chain was captured by sequencing in a study of cytomegalovirus exposure and HLA in healthy donors. Study in general: Earlier, fewer than 130 million unique TCR beta sequences were recovered from about 200 million T cells by an analysis. Findings and caveats of the study: A later analysis reported that several of the most significant clusters appeared to be linked to common viral pathogens, among them Epstein-Barr virus. Fewer N-insertions (relative to the approximately 700-donor mean) were reportedly seen in an Asian-associated ancestry cluster in a later analysis. A later analysis found most CMV-associated TCR beta chains apparently HLA-restricted.

Note on this clone: Its target is unknown.

PCR involved 60 Vbeta and 13 Jbeta primers. The data were produced by immunoSEQ multiplex PCR, yet TCRdb's version contains in-frame clones alone and is incomplete. The data show 200,000 to 250,000 clones, with about 83% seen just once and 1.4% held by the top ten. Sequenced input: PBMCs. This receptor was identified in a girl aged 5-17 years in good health and CMV-seronegative.

CDR3 protein: CASSLDWSSYEQYF. The CDR3 DNA is TGTGCCAGCAGCTTAGACTGGTCGTCCTACGAGCAGTACTTC. The rearrangement joins TRBV7-2 to TRBJ2-7, with D unresolved. V was clipped by 1 base and J by 1 base, with 8 bases between them. There are 14 residues in the CDR3. Germline lookup yields CDR1 SGHTA and CDR2 FQGNSA. The variable domain in full, completed from reference TRBV7-2 and TRBJ2-7, reads GAGVSQSPSNKVTEKGKDVELRCDPISGHTALYWYRQSLGQGLEFLIYFQGNSAPDKSGLPSDRFSAERTGGSVSTLTIQRTQQEDSAVYLCASSLDWSSYEQYFGPGTRLTVT.